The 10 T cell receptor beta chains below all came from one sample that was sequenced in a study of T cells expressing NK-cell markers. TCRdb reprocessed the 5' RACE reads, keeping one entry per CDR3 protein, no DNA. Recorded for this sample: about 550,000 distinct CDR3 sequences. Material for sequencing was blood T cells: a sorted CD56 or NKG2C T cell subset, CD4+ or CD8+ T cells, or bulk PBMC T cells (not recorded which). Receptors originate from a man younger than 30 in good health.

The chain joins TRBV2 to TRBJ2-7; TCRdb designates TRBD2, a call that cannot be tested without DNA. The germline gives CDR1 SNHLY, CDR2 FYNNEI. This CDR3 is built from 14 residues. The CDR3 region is CASTPGLEINEQYF.

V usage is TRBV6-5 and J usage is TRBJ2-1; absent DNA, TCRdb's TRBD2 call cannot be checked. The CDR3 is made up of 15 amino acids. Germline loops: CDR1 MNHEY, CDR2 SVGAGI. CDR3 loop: CASSSTSGSSDEQFF.

This chain's CDR3 is CASVGTFDNEQFF. J is TRBJ2-1 and V is TRBV28; the TCRdb D gene call, TRBD2, has no DNA to confirm it. Per germline, CDR1 MDHEN and CDR2 SYDVKM. The CDR3 loop spans 13 amino acids.

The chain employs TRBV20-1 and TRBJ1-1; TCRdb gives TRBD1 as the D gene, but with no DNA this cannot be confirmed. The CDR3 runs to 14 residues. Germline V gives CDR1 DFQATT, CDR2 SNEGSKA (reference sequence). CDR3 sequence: CSAPRTGVPTEAFF.

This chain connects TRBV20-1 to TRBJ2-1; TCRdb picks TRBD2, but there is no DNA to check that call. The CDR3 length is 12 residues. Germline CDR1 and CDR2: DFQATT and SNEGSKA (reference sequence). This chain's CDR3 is CSAGLPSGEQFF.

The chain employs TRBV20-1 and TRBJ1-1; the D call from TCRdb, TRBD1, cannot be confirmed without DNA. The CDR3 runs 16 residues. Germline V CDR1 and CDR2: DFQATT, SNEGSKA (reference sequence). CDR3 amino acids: CSARLTGTRTNTEAFF.

The CDR3 reads CASSFWGRPETQYF. The V and J genes are TRBV5-6 and TRBJ2-5; the TRBD1 assignment by TCRdb is unverifiable without DNA. This CDR3 contains 14 residues. Germline CDR1 and CDR2: SGHDT and YYEEEE. The whole variable domain, remainder taken from reference TRBV5-6 and TRBJ2-5, is DAGVTQSPTHLIKTRGQQVTLRCSPKSGHDTVSWYQQALGQGPQFIFQYYEEEERQRGNFPDRFSGHQFPNYSSELNVNALLLGDSALYLCASSFWGRPETQYFGPGTRLLVL.

Here the CDR3 reads CASSLGTSGNKFGEQYF. The rearrangement links TRBV5-1 to TRBJ2-7; TCRdb's D call of TRBD2 is untestable without DNA. CDR1 and CDR2 (germline): SGHRS, YFSETQ. The CDR3 sequence is 17 residues long.

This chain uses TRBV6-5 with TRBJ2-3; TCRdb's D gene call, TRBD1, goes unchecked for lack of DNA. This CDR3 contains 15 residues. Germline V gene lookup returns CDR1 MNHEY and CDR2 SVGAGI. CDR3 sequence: CASSYTGPSTDTQYF.

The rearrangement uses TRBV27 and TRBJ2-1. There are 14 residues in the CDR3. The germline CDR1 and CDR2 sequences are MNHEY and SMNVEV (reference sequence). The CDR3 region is CASSPHWVYNEQFF.